The T cell receptor (beta chain) under discussion was sequenced for a study of OX40 agonist ivuxolimab in advanced cancers. Libraries were prepared by immunoSEQ multiplex PCR; TCRdb keeps only in-frame clonotypes and omits some of them. The sample yields 55,000 to 75,000 clones, 85% seen once. CDR3 length: 16 amino acids. The V end was cut by 1 base, the J end by 6 bases, with 16 bases between. Germline CDR1 is LNHDA and CDR2 is SQIVND (reference sequence). The chain has TRBV19 and TRBJ2-1, with D tentatively TRBD1 or TRBD2 (6 bases each). The sequence came from an adult with an advanced solid tumor such as melanoma, head and neck, liver or kidney cancer. The sample consisted of CD4+ or CD8+ T cells sorted from blood, taken in a trial of the OX40 agonist ivuxolimab. CDR3 amino acids: CASSIVGESGANEQFF. CDR3 bases: TGTGCCAGTAGTATAGTCGGGGAGTCGGGGGCCAATGAGCAGTTCTTC.